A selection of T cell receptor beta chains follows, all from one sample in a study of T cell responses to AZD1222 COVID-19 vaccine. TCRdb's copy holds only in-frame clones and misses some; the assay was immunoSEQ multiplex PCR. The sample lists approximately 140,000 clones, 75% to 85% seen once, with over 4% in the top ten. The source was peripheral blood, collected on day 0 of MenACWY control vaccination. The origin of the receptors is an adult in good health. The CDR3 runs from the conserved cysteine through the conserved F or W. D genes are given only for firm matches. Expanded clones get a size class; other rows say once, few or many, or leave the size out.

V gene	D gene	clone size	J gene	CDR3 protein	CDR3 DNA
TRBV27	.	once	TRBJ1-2	CASSPVFRVYGYTF	TGTGCCAGCAGTCCCGTTTTCAGGGTCTATGGCTACACCTTC
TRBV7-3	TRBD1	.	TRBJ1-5	CARPEDRQEQPQHF	TGTGCCAGACCAGAGGACAGGCAAGAACAGCCCCAGCATTTT
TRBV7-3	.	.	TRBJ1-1	CASSLRGRGTEAFF	TGTGCCAGCAGCTTGCGGGGGCGGGGAACTGAAGCTTTCTTT
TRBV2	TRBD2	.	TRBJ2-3	CASSGLVGTQYF	TGTGCCAGCAGCGGACTAGTTGGTACGCAGTATTTT
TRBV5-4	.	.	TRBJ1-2	CASSLDLQGSRGYTF	TGTGCCAGCAGCTTGGATCTTCAGGGGTCCCGTGGCTACACCTTC
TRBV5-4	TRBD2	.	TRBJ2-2	CASSTGLASGLFF	TGTGCCAGCAGCACTGGACTAGCGAGCGGGCTGTTTTTT
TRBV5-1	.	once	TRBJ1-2	CASSYLNREYGYTF	TGCGCCAGCAGCTACCTAAACAGGGAATATGGCTACACCTTC
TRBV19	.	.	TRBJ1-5	CASSRGTNQPQHF	TGTGCCAGCTCTCGCGGGACGAATCAGCCCCAGCATTTT
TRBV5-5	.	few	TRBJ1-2	CASSLALGGDPNYGYTF	TGTGCCAGCAGCTTGGCTCTGGGTGGAGATCCTAACTATGGCTACACCTTC
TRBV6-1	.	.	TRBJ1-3	CASSEFSGNTIYF	TGTGCCAGCAGTGAATTCTCGGGAAACACCATATATTTT
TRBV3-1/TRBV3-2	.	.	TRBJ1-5	CASSQVFGSNQPQHF	TGTGCCAGCAGCCAAGTCTTCGGTAGCAATCAGCCCCAGCATTTT
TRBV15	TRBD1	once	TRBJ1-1	CATSRDLDRGAFF	TGTGCCACCAGCAGAGATCTTGACAGGGGAGCTTTCTTT
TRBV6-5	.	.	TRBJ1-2	CASSRSQANYGYTF	TGTGCCAGCAGCCGGTCACAGGCAAACTATGGCTACACCTTC
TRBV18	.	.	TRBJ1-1	CASSPIQGADTEAFF	TGTGCCAGCTCACCGATCCAGGGAGCGGACACTGAAGCTTTCTTT
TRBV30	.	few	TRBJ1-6	CAWAPLTGVDSPLHF	TGTGCCTGGGCCCCCCTAACAGGAGTTGATTCACCCCTCCACTTT
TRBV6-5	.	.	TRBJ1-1	CASSLQLEAFF	TGTGCCAGCAGTTTGCAGTTAGAAGCTTTCTTT
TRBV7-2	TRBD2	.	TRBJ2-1	CASSPTSGAYNEQFF	TGTGCCAGCAGCCCTACTAGCGGGGCCTACAATGAGCAGTTCTTC
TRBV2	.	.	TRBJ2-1	CASLEGGAGLNEQFF	TGTGCCAGCCTCGAGGGGGGAGCTGGTCTGAATGAGCAGTTCTTC
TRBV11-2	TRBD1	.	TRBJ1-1	CASSLTGGTEAFF	TGTGCCAGCAGCTTAACAGGGGGGACTGAAGCTTTCTTT
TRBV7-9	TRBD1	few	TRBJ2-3	CASKASDRAPTDTQYF	TGTGCCAGCAAGGCTTCGGACAGGGCCCCCACAGATACGCAGTATTTT
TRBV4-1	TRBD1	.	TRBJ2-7	CASSLWDREAQYEQYF	TGCGCCAGCAGCCTTTGGGACAGGGAAGCTCAATACGAGCAGTACTTC
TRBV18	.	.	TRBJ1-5	CASSPPGRAKDQPQHF	TGTGCCAGCTCACCACCCGGAAGGGCAAAGGATCAGCCCCAGCATTTT
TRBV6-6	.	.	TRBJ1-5	CASTPAGGGQPQHF	TGTGCCAGCACTCCCGCGGGGGGTGGACAGCCCCAGCATTTT
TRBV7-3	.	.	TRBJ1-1	CASSQTGSGNTEAFF	TGTGCCAGCAGCCAAACAGGGTCTGGGAACACTGAAGCTTTCTTT
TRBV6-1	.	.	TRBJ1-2	CASSDITLGHPTF	TGTGCCAGCAGTGATATTACCCTTGGCCACCCCACCTTC
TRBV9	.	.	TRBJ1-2	CASSVDAGNYGYTF	TGTGCCAGCAGCGTAGATGCCGGGAACTATGGCTACACCTTC
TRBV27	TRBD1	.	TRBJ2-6	CASSFRTGTGANVLTF	TGTGCCAGCAGTTTTAGGACAGGGACTGGGGCCAACGTCCTGACTTTC
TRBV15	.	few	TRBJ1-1	CATSGIQGSEAFF	TGTGCCACCAGCGGTATACAGGGCTCTGAAGCTTTCTTT
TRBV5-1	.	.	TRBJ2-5	CASSLGGGDQETQYF	TGCGCCAGCAGTCTTGGAGGAGGGGACCAAGAGACCCAGTACTTC
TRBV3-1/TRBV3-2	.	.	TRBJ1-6	CASSQAKGVGSPLHF	TGTGCCAGCAGCCAAGCAAAAGGGGTTGGTTCACCCCTCCACTTT
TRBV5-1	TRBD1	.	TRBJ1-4	CASREGDRNEKLFF	TGCGCCAGCCGAGAAGGGGACAGGAATGAAAAACTGTTTTTT
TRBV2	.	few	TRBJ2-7	CASSGVGDLKQYF	TGTGCCAGCAGTGGGGTAGGGGACTTGAAGCAGTACTTC
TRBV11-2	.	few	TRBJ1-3	CASTAPRQGNTIYF	TGTGCCAGCACCGCCCCAAGGCAGGGAAACACCATATATTTT
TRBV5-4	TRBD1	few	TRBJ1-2	CASRVGTGERYYGYTF	TGTGCCAGCAGAGTAGGGACAGGGGAGCGGTATTATGGCTACACCTTC
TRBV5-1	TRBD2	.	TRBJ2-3	CASSPGLVGALDTDTQYF	TGCGCCAGCAGCCCGGGACTAGTGGGGGCCCTGGACACAGATACGCAGTATTTT
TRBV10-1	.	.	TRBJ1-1	CASSGTGKKSEAFF	TGCGCCAGCAGTGGCACAGGGAAGAAATCTGAAGCTTTCTTT
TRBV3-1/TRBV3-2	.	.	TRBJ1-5	CASSPGSSNQPQHF	TGTGCCAGCAGCCCCGGGTCTAGCAATCAGCCCCAGCATTTT
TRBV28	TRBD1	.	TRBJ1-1	CASGSGAGGMNTEAFF	TGTGCCAGCGGCTCAGGGGCAGGGGGCATGAACACTGAAGCTTTCTTT